These T cell receptor beta chains were read from a single sample in a study of T cell responses to AZD1222 COVID-19 vaccine. Clones were read by immunoSEQ multiplex PCR, and TCRdb kept only the in-frame ones, dropping some. The sample consists of 150,000 to 200,000 clones, about nine tenths of them appearing once. Sequencing was performed on peripheral blood, taken on day 0 of AZD1222 vaccination. The source of these receptors is an adult in good health. Each CDR3 is given with its conserved first and last residue. The order of the fields is V gene, clone size, J gene, D gene, CDR3 DNA, CDR3 protein. A D gene is named only where the DNA matches it firmly. Clone size appears in some rows only: once, few, many, or a class for an expanded clone.

>TRBV4-3|few|TRBJ2-2|TRBD1
TGCGCCAGCAGCCAACCTGACAGGGACGGGGAGCTGTTTTTT
CASSQPDRDGELFF
>TRBV20-1|-|TRBJ1-2|-
TGCAGTGCTAGTCGGTCGGACTATGGCTACACCTTC
CSASRSDYGYTF
>TRBV12-3/TRBV12-4|-|TRBJ2-1|-
TGTGCCAGCAGTTTGGCAGAACACAATGAGCAGTTCTTC
CASSLAEHNEQFF
>TRBV5-4|-|TRBJ1-1|-
TGTGCCAGCAGCCGGACAGCCGGGGACACTGAAGCTTTCTTT
CASSRTAGDTEAFF
>TRBV12-3/TRBV12-4|-|TRBJ1-5|-
TGTGCCAGCAGTTTAGGGGACAATCAGCCCCAGCATTTT
CASSLGDNQPQHF
>TRBV7-2|-|TRBJ1-5|-
TGTGCCAGCAGCTTAGCGGCAGGGCCCAATCAGCCCCAGCATTTT
CASSLAAGPNQPQHF
>TRBV2|-|TRBJ1-4|-
TGTGCCAGCAGGGGTGGACGGAGCCCCAATGAAAAACTGTTTTTT
CASRGGRSPNEKLFF
>TRBV11-2|-|TRBJ2-7|-
TGTGCCAGCAGCTTAGGACGAGGCGCAACGGTTCGGAGCTCCTACGAGCAGTACTTC
CASSLGRGATVRSSYEQYF
>TRBV28|-|TRBJ2-7|TRBD1
TGTGCCAGCAGACCTGTGGGACAGACCTACGAGCAGTACTTC
CASRPVGQTYEQYF
>TRBV5-1|-|TRBJ1-5|-
TGCGCCAGCAGCTTGTACGGAGATAGCAATCAGCCCCAGCATTTT
CASSLYGDSNQPQHF
>TRBV28|-|TRBJ1-1|-
TGTGCCAGCAGCGGCCCTGGACTGAACACTGAAGCTTTCTTT
CASSGPGLNTEAFF
>TRBV6-6|-|TRBJ1-2|-
TGTGCCAGCGAACCTGGAATGAGAGGGGGTTATGGCTACACCTTC
CASEPGMRGGYGYTF
>TRBV28|-|TRBJ1-4|-
TGTGCCAGCAGTTTGGGAGGGTGGGCTAATGAAAAACTGTTTTTT
CASSLGGWANEKLFF
>TRBV7-2|-|TRBJ1-5|-
TGTGCTGGGGGCGCGGGGCCCGATAAACCCCAGCATTTT
CAGGAGPDKPQHF
>TRBV6-2/TRBV6-3|-|TRBJ2-7|-
TGTGCCAGCAGTGTCGGCGGAAAAAGCTCCTACGAGCAGTACTTC
CASSVGGKSSYEQYF
>TRBV18|-|TRBJ2-5|TRBD2
TGTGCCAGCTCACCACCGATGACTAGCGGGGGGTCTGGTAGGACCCAGTACTTC
CASSPPMTSGGSGRTQYF